Given below is one T cell receptor beta chain in context. Its matching antigen is unknown. CDR1 is SEHNR, CDR2 FQNEAQ, per germline (reference sequence). Trimming removed 8 bases from V and 6 bases from J, with 17 bases in between. The CDR3 is made up of 13 amino acids. The data belong to a study of cytomegalovirus exposure and HLA in healthy donors. Amplification used 60 Vbeta primers and 13 Jbeta primers. TCRdb's copy holds only in-frame clones and misses some; the assay was immunoSEQ multiplex PCR. Counted here are 150,000 to 200,000 clones, 75% to 80% occurring once; the ten biggest clones make up about 14%. Points from the study as a whole: Later genetic work tied a missense DCLRE1C variant to beta-chain V and J trimming. Sequencing likely caused a cluster of highly shared sequence variants. Roughly uniform sequencing depth across donors was assumed, possibly incorrectly.

Material: PBMCs. The genes are TRBV7-9 and TRBJ2-7, with a weak D call TRBD2 (5 bases). The origin of this receptor is a man aged 50-59 years in good health and CMV-seropositive. In DNA, the CDR3 is TGTGCCAGCTCCAATAATTTGGACTCCGAGCAGTACGTC. Encoded protein: CASSNNLDSEQYV.